The rows below give T cell receptor beta chains drawn from one sample of a study of response to subunit inactivated influenza vaccine. In TCRdb, the RT-PCR reads were re-called with MiXCR into one record per CDR3 protein. The sample holds over 150,000 distinct CDR3 sequences, about 10% seen once. This specimen was CD8+ T cells sorted from PBMCs, taken less than 30 months after vaccination. The source is a man aged 50 to 69 who received an inactivated influenza vaccine. Both conserved end residues are trimmed from each CDR3. Not every row has a clone size; where given, it reads once, few, many or a size class.

cdr3_length	j_call	clone_size	v_call	cdr3_aa
11	TRBJ2-7	-	TRBV25-1	ASISGDTYEQY
11	TRBJ2-5	-	TRBV6-1	ASSEGLLAGGH
13	TRBJ2-4	-	TRBV19	ASKGTGLTKNIQY
11	TRBJ1-1	-	TRBV20-1	SAATGGRTEAF
10	TRBJ2-7	few	TRBV10-3	ATLSDSYEQY
13	TRBJ2-1	-	TRBV24-1	ATSDHLVSYNEQF
11	TRBJ1-1	few	TRBV29-1	SVEGGGRTEAF
14	TRBJ2-1	-	TRBV2	ASSDPSGTIYNEQF
13	TRBJ2-5	few	TRBV29-1	SVIGHSRWQETQY
16	TRBJ2-3	many	TRBV10-3	AISEGAQREVATDTQY
9	TRBJ2-1	-	TRBV20-1	SARSSARDF
12	TRBJ2-7	-	TRBV19	ASSTSGLSYEQY
13	TRBJ2-1	many	TRBV28	ASSLSSGSYNEQF
16	TRBJ2-7	-	TRBV6-5	ASSYSAWDYLSSYEQY
12	TRBJ2-1	-	TRBV6-5	ASSYSFTGNEQF
13	TRBJ1-2	few	TRBV12-3/TRBV12-4	ASSSSGQGVYGYT
13	TRBJ2-7	few	TRBV4-3	ASSAGLAGGGEQY
13	TRBJ2-5	few	TRBV4-3	ASSQDSGGYGTQY
13	TRBJ2-7	-	TRBV9	ASSPTGLSSYEQY
13	TRBJ1-4	few	TRBV7-6	ASSRYSTTNEKLF
13	TRBJ1-1	few	TRBV4-2	ASSQERLVNTEAF
16	TRBJ1-1	-	TRBV4-1	ASSQDGFRGSGNTEAF
12	TRBJ1-4	few	TRBV10-3	AISETGGVEKLF
13	TRBJ2-5	-	TRBV12-3/TRBV12-4	ASSQFGRQAETQY
12	TRBJ2-7	few	TRBV6-2/TRBV6-3	ASSYGTATYEQY
12	TRBJ2-7	-	TRBV12-3/TRBV12-4	ASSPRLAGGEQY
9	TRBJ2-1	many	TRBV12-3/TRBV12-4	ASSLGRGQF
14	TRBJ2-7	-	TRBV5-1	ASSPTTGTVSYEQY
10	TRBJ1-1	few	TRBV29-1	SVEEGDTEAF
15	TRBJ2-2	few	TRBV5-4	ASSWGYGGTNTGELF
13	TRBJ2-1	-	TRBV12-3/TRBV12-4	ASSLIQRGTNEQF
12	TRBJ2-1	few	TRBV29-1	SVESGGHYNEQF
14	TRBJ2-3	few	TRBV28	ASSTFGTVPTDTQY
11	TRBJ2-5	once	TRBV20-1	SARGAGLETQY
11	TRBJ2-1	-	TRBV9	ASSAGVANEQF
14	TRBJ1-4	many	TRBV4-3	ASSQDWEGRGEKLF
10	TRBJ2-5	few	TRBV4-2	AGALRQETQY